This entry describes one TCR beta chain. Its antigen remains unidentified. The data belong to a study of monozygotic twins with inflammatory bowel disease. Overall study results and limits: IBD patients share fewer clonotypes with other people than healthy twins do, especially with disease activity.

The CDR3 loop spans 14 amino acids. CDR1 is DFQATT and CDR2 is SNEGSKA in the germline V gene (reference sequence). Total RNA amounting to 3,500 to 4,000 ng went into each TCR library. Eight reactions per sample, run separately, yielded cDNA. The authors ran two nested PCRs of 16 and 9 cycles on TCRalpha and TCRbeta cDNA. TCRdb reprocessed the 5' RACE reads, keeping one entry per CDR3 protein, no DNA. This sample's clone table lists 300,000 to 400,000 distinct CDR3 sequences. Sequences were obtained from blood. The receptor was isolated from a human donor with ulcerative colitis or Crohn's disease, or a healthy co-twin of an affected twin (not recorded which). This chain connects TRBV20-1 to TRBJ2-7; TCRdb reports TRBD1, a call that lacks DNA to check it against. The CDR3 reads CSSRGTVSTYEQYF.